Each of the 7 T cell receptor beta chains below was sequenced from the same sample in a study of T cell changes during pregnancy in multiple sclerosis. The method was immunoSEQ multiplex PCR; TCRdb's version includes in-frame clones alone and lacks a portion of them. The data show approximately 63,000 clones, 85% to 95% seen once. The sample was peripheral blood, taken in the third trimester of pregnancy. The receptors stem from a female donor in good health, enrolled as a control in a pregnancy study.

The gene calls are TRBV6-5 and TRBJ1-5; D remains ambiguous. This CDR3 region has 15 residues. Trimming removed 3 bases at V and 8 bases at J, with 17 bases between. CDR1 and CDR2 from the germline V gene are MNHEY and SVGAGI. The CDR3 spells CASSYTAGSTEPQHF. The CDR3 nucleotides are TGTGCCAGCAGTTATACCGCCGGGAGCACGGAGCCCCAGCATTTT.

This CDR3 is CASSSWGLAGGSYEQYF. As DNA, the CDR3 is TGTGCCAGCAGCTCCTGGGGACTAGCGGGAGGCTCCTACGAGCAGTACTTC. The chain has TRBV7-2 and TRBJ2-7; 15 bases line up with TRBD2. V dropped 4 bases and J dropped 0; count of bases not matched to a gene: 4. The CDR3 loop spans 17 amino acids. Germline CDR1 and CDR2: SGHTA and FQGNSA.

The rearrangement links TRBV19 to TRBJ1-4, with 9 bases lining up with TRBD1. The germline CDR1 and CDR2 sequences are LNHDA and SQIVND (reference sequence). V was pared by 0 bases and J by 8 bases, with 7 bases of the junction left unmatched. There are 16 residues in the CDR3. The CDR3 here is CASSIDRTGVREKLFF. CDR3 DNA sequence: TGTGCCAGTAGTATAGATCGGACAGGGGTGAGAGAAAAACTGTTTTTT.

The gene calls are TRBV5-5 and TRBJ2-3; 9 nucleotides line up with TRBD1. The CDR3 contains 14 residues. The germline V gene has CDR1 SGHKS and CDR2 YYEKEE (reference sequence). Trimming removed 3 bases from V and 5 bases from J; junction bases left unmatched: 4. The CDR3 spells CASSSRQGEDTQYF. In DNA form, the CDR3 reads TGTGCCAGCAGCTCGCGACAGGGGGAAGATACGCAGTATTTT. The full variable domain, rest sourced from reference TRBV5-5 and TRBJ2-3, is DAGVTQSPTHLIKTRGQQVTLRCSPISGHKSVSWYQQVLGQGPQFIFQYYEKEERGRGNFPDRFSARQFPNYSSELNVNALLLGDSALYLCASSSRQGEDTQYFGPGTRLTVL.

The chain combines TRBV12-5 with TRBJ2-5; 9 bases fit TRBD1. J gave up 3 bases and V 5 bases, and 7 bases lay outside the gene matches. CDR3 length: 15 amino acids. Germline assignment: CDR1 LGHNT and CDR2 FRNRAP. CDR3 coding DNA: TGTGCTAGTGGTGTGGGACAGGGCGGAAAAGAGACCCAGTACTTC. Its translation is CASGVGQGGKETQYF.

This chain joins TRBV7-2 and TRBJ1-1; TRBD1 is a possible D gene (5 bases). V dropped 1 base and J dropped 4 bases, with 13 bases sitting between them. The germline gives CDR1 SGHTA, CDR2 FQGNSA. The CDR3 totals 15 residues. CDR3 sequence reads: CASSLVVGVGTEAFF. The DNA of the CDR3 is TGTGCCAGCAGCTTAGTTGTAGGGGTTGGCACTGAAGCTTTCTTT.

The genes are TRBV15 and TRBJ2-5; 8 bases map to TRBD1. Germline-derived CDR1 and CDR2 are LNHNV and YYDKDF (reference sequence). The CDR3 runs to 15 residues. The V gene end was trimmed by 1 base and the J gene end by 5 bases; junction bases not matched to a gene: 6. The CDR3 DNA reads TGTGCCACCAGCAGAGTTAGGACAGGGAGGGAGACCCAGTACTTC. The encoded protein is CATSRVRTGRETQYF.